Following are 20 T cell receptor beta chains from one sample sequenced in a study of graft-versus-host responses after intestinal transplantation. The table came from immunoSEQ multiplex PCR; TCRdb's copy has only in-frame clones and leaves some out. The sample consists of over 100,000 clones, about 95% of them appearing once. These TCRs are of unknown antigen specificity. The material sequenced was unstimulated CD8+ T cells sorted from spleen or lymph node cells, taken before intestinal transplant. Receptor source: a human donor who received an intestinal transplant.

The chain combines TRBV27 with TRBJ2-7, with TRBD2 matching over 9 bases. Germline CDR1 and CDR2: MNHEY and SMNVEV (reference sequence). V shed 4 bases and J 5 bases; nucleotides not matched to a gene: 12. The CDR3 has 16 residues. In DNA form, the CDR3 reads TGTGCCAGCAGTTATCTCGCGGGAGGGCGAACCCACGAGCAGTACTTC. This sequence encodes CASSYLAGGRTHEQYF.

The chain has TRBV7-2 and TRBJ2-4, with 8 bases aligning to TRBD1. The length of the CDR3 is 15 residues. The junction had 9 bases not matched to a gene; V was cut back by 5 bases and J by 6 bases. Per germline, CDR1 SGHTA and CDR2 FQGNSA. CDR3 DNA: TGTGCCAGCAGCCCCACATCAGGGGGCGCAAACATTCAGTACTTC. It encodes CASSPTSGGANIQYF.

V usage is TRBV6-5 and J usage is TRBJ1-2; D might be TRBD1 (5 bases). V shed 4 bases and J shed 4 bases, with 13 bases lying between them. CDR1 is MNHEY and CDR2 is SVGAGI in the germline V gene. The length of the CDR3 is 14 residues. The CDR3 DNA follows: TGTGCCAGCAGTTTTGCGGGGGAAAGCTATGGCTACACCTTC. Translating it yields CASSFAGESYGYTF.

The genes are TRBV27 and TRBJ1-1, with D possibly TRBD1 on 6 matching bases. The CDR3 has 14 amino acids. Germline values: CDR1 MNHEY, CDR2 SMNVEV (reference sequence). The V and J ends lost 2 bases and 8 bases respectively, with 15 bases between them. In DNA, the CDR3 is TGTGCCAGCAGTTTAGGGGGGGCAGGGTACGAAGCTTTCTTT. Translation: CASSLGGAGYEAFF.

The genes are TRBV4-3 and TRBJ1-4; tentatively, D is TRBD1 (6 bases). The CDR3 sequence is 16 residues long. Looked up from germline, CDR1 is LGHNA and CDR2 is YSLEER. Trimming cost V 4 bases and J 5 bases, with 17 bases left between them. CDR3 sequence: CASSPNSQGINEKLFF. In DNA form, the CDR3 reads TGCGCCAGCAGCCCTAATTCTCAGGGGATAAATGAAAAACTGTTTTTT.

The chain couples TRBV19 to TRBJ2-1; TRBD2 aligns across 7 bases. CDR1 and CDR2 (germline): LNHDA, SQIVND (reference sequence). V lost 7 bases, J lost 8 bases, and 14 bases stayed unmatched. The length of the CDR3 is 15 residues. The CDR3 region is CASMERREWSDEQFF. As DNA, the CDR3 is TGTGCCAGTATGGAAAGGCGGGAGTGGAGCGATGAGCAGTTCTTC.

This clone was seen many times. This may be a read error, as it is one base from a much larger clone. The sample holds other DNA sequences that translate to the same CDR3. This chain joins TRBV5-3 and TRBJ1-1; tentative D call: TRBD1 (5 bases). TRBV5-3 is an open reading frame whose function is uncertain. The length of the CDR3 is 12 residues. For the CDR3, the DNA is TGTGCCAGCAGCTTGAGGGGCACTGAAGCTTTCTTT. Translating it yields CASSLRGTEAFF.

The chain recombines TRBV7-3 with TRBJ2-1; possibly TRBD2 for D (5 bases). The germline CDR1 and CDR2 sequences are SGHTA and FQGTGA. The CDR3 runs to 14 residues. With 4 bases removed from V and 10 bases from J, the gap between germline ends came to 17 bases. The CDR3 spells CASSSETSPNEQFF. In nucleotides, the CDR3 is TGTGCCAGCAGCTCGGAAACTAGTCCTAACGAGCAGTTCTTC.

The rearrangement joins TRBV7-9 to TRBJ2-7; perhaps TRBD2 as D (5 bases). In germline, CDR1 is SEHNR, CDR2 FQNEAQ (reference sequence). The CDR3 is 13 amino acids. V lost 5 bases and J 3 bases, leaving 11 bases between the germline ends. The CDR3 bases are TGTGCCAGCAGCCCTTCAGGAGGCTACGAGCAGTACTTC. It specifies CASSPSGGYEQYF.

As regards this clone: At the DNA level, this CDR3 is encoded by other sequences in the same sample as well. The chain carries TRBV19 and TRBJ2-7; the D is unclear. Germline V CDR1 and CDR2: LNHDA, SQIVND (reference sequence). The CDR3 has 11 amino acids. Trimming left V 5 bases short and J 4 bases short, with 6 bases between. CDR3: CASSGDYEQYF. CDR3 coding DNA: TGTGCCAGTAGTGGGGATTACGAGCAGTACTTC.

The V call is TRBV6-1, the J call TRBJ1-1, with a tentative D call TRBD1 (5 bases). Germline values: CDR1 MNHNS, CDR2 SASEGT. This CDR3 has 16 amino acids. V was pared by 2 bases and J by 4 bases, with 17 bases between. CDR3 DNA sequence: TGTGCCAGCAGTGAACGTCTAGGCAGGGCGACCACTGAAGCTTTCTTT. Its protein product is CASSERLGRATTEAFF.

The rearrangement joins TRBV19 to TRBJ2-3, with D possibly being TRBD1 (6 bases). Per germline, CDR1 LNHDA and CDR2 SQIVND (reference sequence). V dropped 4 bases and J dropped 1 base, with 12 bases sitting between them. This CDR3 contains 15 residues. The CDR3 DNA reads TGTGCCAGTAGTACCAGGGGCTTCGGCACAGATACGCAGTATTTT. Amino acids: CASSTRGFGTDTQYF.

Only one count was recorded for this clone. This chain uses TRBV27 with TRBJ2-1; D uncertain. CDR3 length equals 14 residues. Germline CDR1 and CDR2: MNHEY and SMNVEV (reference sequence). V was clipped by 1 base and J by 6 bases, with 10 bases between them. The CDR3 here is CASSLFNGGNEQFF. The DNA for the CDR3 is TGTGCCAGCAGTTTATTCAATGGTGGCAATGAGCAGTTCTTC.

The chain recombines TRBV28 with TRBJ1-3, with 7 bases fitting TRBD1. Germline values: CDR1 MDHEN, CDR2 SYDVKM. The V segment lost 8 bases and the J segment 0 bases; nucleotides outside the gene matches: 7. The CDR3 extends over 15 amino acids. The CDR3 protein is CASWDSSYSGNTIYF. CDR3 nucleotide sequence: TGTGCCAGCTGGGACAGCTCCTACTCTGGAAACACCATATATTTT.

V and J are TRBV2 and TRBJ2-1, with 8 bases that match TRBD2. The germline CDR1 and CDR2 sequences are SNHLY and FYNNEI. The V gene end was trimmed by 2 bases and the J gene end by 0 bases; junction bases not matched to a gene: 15. CDR3 size: 20 residues. CDR3 region: CASSESYGRAGAFSYNEQFF. CDR3 DNA: TGTGCCAGCAGTGAATCGTACGGGAGAGCGGGGGCGTTCTCCTACAATGAGCAGTTCTTC.

This clone was observed a single time. The V gene is TRBV7-9, the J gene TRBJ2-7, with D maybe TRBD2 (6 bases). Germline loops: CDR1 SEHNR, CDR2 FQNEAQ (reference sequence). V shed 7 bases and J shed 2 bases, with 18 bases lying between them. This CDR3 has 15 amino acids. The CDR3 DNA sequence: TGTGCCAGCACCCCAAGTGGAGGGATTGCCTACGAGCAGTACTTC. Its translation: CASTPSGGIAYEQYF. Drawing the rest from reference TRBV7-9 and TRBJ2-7, the complete variable domain is DTGVSQNPRHKITKRGQNVTFRCDPISEHNRLYWYRQTLGQGPEFLTYFQNEAQLEKSRLLSDRFSAERPKGSFSTLEIQRTEQGDSAMYLCASTPSGGIAYEQYFGPGTRLTVT.

This chain connects TRBV7-3 to TRBJ2-1; 10 bases agree with TRBD1. Trimming removed 2 bases from V and 0 bases from J; junction bases left unmatched: 10. Germline lookup yields CDR1 SGHTA and CDR2 FQGTGA. This CDR3 has 19 amino acids. The CDR3 here is CASSLSGTGDIFSYNEQFF. CDR3 DNA: TGTGCCAGCAGCTTATCCGGGACAGGGGATATCTTCTCCTACAATGAGCAGTTCTTC.

The V and J genes are TRBV29-1 and TRBJ2-3, with 7 bases aligning to TRBD1. V shed 7 bases, J shed 3 bases, and the junction held 10 bases outside the gene matches. There are 14 residues in the CDR3. Germline CDR1 reads SQVTM; CDR2 reads ANQGSEA. The CDR3 sequence: CSAGPQGHTDTQYF. The CDR3, as DNA: TGCAGCGCCGGTCCACAGGGGCATACAGATACGCAGTATTTT.

The chain couples TRBV29-1 to TRBJ2-7, with D perhaps matching TRBD1 (5 bases). CDR1 and CDR2 from the germline V gene are SQVTM and ANQGSEA. The germline V and J ends were trimmed by 7 bases and 0 bases, with 13 bases remaining between them. The CDR3 length is 13 residues. The CDR3 sequence is CSAEVTDSYEQYF. CDR3 nucleotide sequence: TGCAGCGCCGAGGTGACAGACTCCTACGAGCAGTACTTC.

V and J are TRBV4-1 and TRBJ2-1; 9 bases align to TRBD1. After removal of 4 bases from V and 5 bases from J, the junction contained 6 bases not matched to a gene. Germline loops: CDR1 MGHRA, CDR2 YSYEKL. The CDR3 length is 15 residues. In nucleotides, the CDR3 is TGCGCCAGCAGCCCAAGGACAGGGGCGAACAATGAGCAGTTCTTC. Its translation is CASSPRTGANNEQFF.